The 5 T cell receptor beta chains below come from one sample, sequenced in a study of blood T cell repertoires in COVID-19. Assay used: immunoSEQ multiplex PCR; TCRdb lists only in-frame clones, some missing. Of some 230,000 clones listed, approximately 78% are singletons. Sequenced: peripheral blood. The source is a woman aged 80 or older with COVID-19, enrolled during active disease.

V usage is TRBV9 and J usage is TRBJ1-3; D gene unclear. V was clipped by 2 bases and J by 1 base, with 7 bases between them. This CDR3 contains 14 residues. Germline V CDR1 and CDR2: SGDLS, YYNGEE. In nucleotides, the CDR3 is TGTGCCAGCAGCGTCCGGGTTTCTGGAAACACCATATATTTT. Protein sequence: CASSVRVSGNTIYF.

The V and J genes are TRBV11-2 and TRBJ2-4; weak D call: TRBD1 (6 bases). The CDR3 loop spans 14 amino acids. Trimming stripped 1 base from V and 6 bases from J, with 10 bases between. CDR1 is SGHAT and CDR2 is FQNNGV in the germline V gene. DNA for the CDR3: TGTGCCAGCAGCTTAGGTGCGGACAGAAACATTCAGTACTTC. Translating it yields CASSLGADRNIQYF. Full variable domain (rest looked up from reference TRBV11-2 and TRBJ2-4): EAGVAQSPRYKIIEKRQSVAFWCNPISGHATLYWYQQILGQGPKLLIQFQNNGVVDDSQLPKDRFSAERLKGVDSTLKIQPAKLEDSAVYLCASSLGADRNIQYFGAGTRLSVL.

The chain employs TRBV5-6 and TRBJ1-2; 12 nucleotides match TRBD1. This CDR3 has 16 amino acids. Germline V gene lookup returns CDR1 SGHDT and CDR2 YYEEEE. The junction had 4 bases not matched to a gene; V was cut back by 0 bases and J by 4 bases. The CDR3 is CASSLDGTGGIYGYTF. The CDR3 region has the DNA TGTGCCAGCAGCTTGGACGGGACAGGGGGCATCTATGGCTACACCTTC.

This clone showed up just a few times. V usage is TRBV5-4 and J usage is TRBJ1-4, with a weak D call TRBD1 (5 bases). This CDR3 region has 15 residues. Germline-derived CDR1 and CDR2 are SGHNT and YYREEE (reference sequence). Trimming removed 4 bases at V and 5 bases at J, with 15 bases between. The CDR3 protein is CASSPSAGGNEKLFF. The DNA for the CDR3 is TGTGCCAGCAGCCCCTCGGCGGGGGGGAATGAAAAACTGTTTTTT.

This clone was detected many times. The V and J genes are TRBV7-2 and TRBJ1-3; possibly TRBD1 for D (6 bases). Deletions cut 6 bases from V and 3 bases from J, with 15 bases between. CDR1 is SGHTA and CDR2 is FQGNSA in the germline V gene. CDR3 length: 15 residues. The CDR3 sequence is CASRLTGTSGNTIYF. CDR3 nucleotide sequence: TGTGCCAGCAGGTTAACCGGGACAAGTGGAAACACCATATATTTT.